Each of the 9 T cell receptor beta chains below was sequenced from the same sample in a study of blood T cell repertoires in COVID-19. Clones were read by immunoSEQ multiplex PCR, and TCRdb kept only the in-frame ones, dropping some. The sample lists 200,000 to 250,000 clones; 84% were seen once. The sample was PBMCs or T cells enriched from blood (not recorded which). These receptors were obtained from a woman aged 40 to 49 who had recovered from COVID-19.

The chain couples TRBV24-1 to TRBJ1-5; the D is unclear. Trimming took 4 bases from V and 10 from J, leaving 10 bases between them. Per germline, CDR1 KGHDR and CDR2 SFDVKD. The CDR3 has 12 amino acids. In DNA form, the CDR3 reads TGTGCCACCAGTGAACTAGCGGGCCCCCAGCATTTT. It is translated as CATSELAGPQHF.

The genes are TRBV6-5 and TRBJ1-6, with D possibly TRBD1 on 5 matching bases. Germline CDR1 and CDR2: MNHEY and SVGAGI. V was shortened by 7 bases and J by 9 bases, with 16 bases between the two germline ends. The CDR3 covers 14 residues. The CDR3 spells CASTLGEAGSPLHF. In nucleotides, the CDR3 is TGTGCCAGCACCTTAGGGGAAGCGGGTTCACCCCTCCACTTT.

The chain links TRBV24-1 to TRBJ2-5; 9 bases align to TRBD1. Germline V CDR1 and CDR2: KGHDR, SFDVKD. The trim removed 6 bases at V and 3 bases at J, leaving 10 bases unmatched. CDR3 length: 16 residues. The CDR3 coding sequence is TGTGCCACCAGTTTACTTACAGGGGGCGGGAAAGAGACCCAGTACTTC. Translating it yields CATSLLTGGGKETQYF.

The chain uses TRBV7-2 and TRBJ1-2, with 10 bases identical to TRBD1. The CDR3 runs to 14 residues. The germline V gene has CDR1 SGHTA and CDR2 FQGNSA. J gave up 2 bases and V 8 bases, and 5 bases lay outside the gene matches. CDR3 sequence (DNA): TGTGCCAGCGGTCAGGGACAGGGGAACTATGGCTACACCTTC. Its protein product is CASGQGQGNYGYTF.

The rearrangement links TRBV7-3 to TRBJ2-3, with 10 nucleotides matching TRBD2. V was clipped by 3 bases and J by 5 bases; unmatched bases: 8. The germline gives CDR1 SGHTA, CDR2 FQGTGA. This CDR3 has 16 residues. CDR3 amino acids: CASSLSSGRRLDTQYF. The CDR3 DNA sequence: TGTGCCAGCAGCTTGAGTAGCGGGAGGAGGTTAGATACGCAGTATTTT.

The chain recombines TRBV14 with TRBJ2-7; 12 bases line up with TRBD2. The CDR3 sequence is 18 residues long. Germline loops: CDR1 SGHDN, CDR2 FVKESK. V gave up 3 bases and J gave up 2 bases; unmatched junction bases: 11. The CDR3 DNA follows: TGTGCCAGCAGCCATTCAACCATAACTAGCGGGAGGACCTACGAGCAGTACTTC. This encodes CASSHSTITSGRTYEQYF.

The gene calls are TRBV9 and TRBJ1-4; D is unclear. Germline V gene sequence: CDR1 SGDLS, CDR2 YYNGEE. This CDR3 has 15 amino acids. Between the trimmed V and J ends, which lost 3 bases and 0 bases, there was a span of 9 bases. CDR3 region: CASSASPATNEKLFF. The CDR3 DNA reads as TGTGCCAGCAGCGCCAGTCCTGCAACTAATGAAAAACTGTTTTTT.

The chain has TRBV27 and TRBJ1-5; 8 bases map to TRBD1. J gave up 5 bases and V 3 bases, and 3 bases lay outside the gene matches. The CDR3 length is 14 residues. The V gene's germline CDR1 is MNHEY and CDR2 SMNVEV (reference sequence). DNA for the CDR3: TGTGCCAGCAGTTTGACAGGGGCCCATCAGCCCCAGCATTTT. Its translation is CASSLTGAHQPQHF.

The gene calls are TRBV12-3 or TRBV12-4 and TRBJ1-2, with a possible D match to TRBD1 (5 bases). V was trimmed by 3 bases and J by 4 bases, leaving 9 bases between them. The CDR3 has 13 residues. The CDR3 reads CASSFPGGYGYTF. The CDR3 region has the DNA TGTGCCAGCAGTTTTCCCGGGGGCTATGGCTACACCTTC.